This T cell receptor beta chain was identified in a study of T-cell reconstitution after alpha-beta-depleted transplantation in children. In this sample, this clonotype turned up many times. The CDR3 spans 14 residues. The ends were cut back, 3 bases at V and 1 base at J, with 10 bases in the middle. The germline gives CDR1 SGHRS, CDR2 YFSETQ. The TCRbeta library was prepared with unique molecular identifiers. TCRdb reprocessed the PCR reads with MiXCR, giving one entry per CDR3 protein. The data contain hundreds of thousands of distinct CDR3 sequences, approximately 15% of them singletons. The sample in question was PBMCs, mostly from graft donor cells, obtained 360 days after TCRalphabeta/CD19-depleted stem cell transplant. The sequence came from a male patient aged 2 to 10 who had a stem cell transplant for acute lymphoblastic leukemia, so the T cells may come from the graft donor. The J gene is TRBJ1-1, the V gene TRBV5-1; D may be TRBD1 (5 bases). The CDR3 nucleotides are TGCGCCAGCAGCTCCCCGGGGGGGAACACTGAAGCTTTCTTT. It codes for CASSSPGGNTEAFF.